Presented here are 6 T cell receptor beta chains from one specimen sequenced in a study of blood T cell repertoires in COVID-19. The method was immunoSEQ multiplex PCR; TCRdb's version includes in-frame clones alone and lacks a portion of them. Of about 56,000 clones in the sample, 89% were seen once. The sequenced sample consisted of peripheral blood. The receptor source for this set is a human donor in a cohort sampled during active COVID-19.

This chain links TRBV7-9 with TRBJ2-1; 11 bases line up with TRBD2. CDR3 length: 15 residues. The junction had 9 bases not matched to a gene; V was cut back by 5 bases and J by 9 bases. The germline gives CDR1 SEHNR, CDR2 FQNEAQ (reference sequence). CDR3 in DNA: TGTGCCAGCAGCCGTAGCGGGGGGGCTTTTGGTGAGCAGTTCTTC. Amino acids: CASSRSGGAFGEQFF.

The chain recombines TRBV10-3 with TRBJ2-1; 9 bases are shared with TRBD2. Per the germline V gene, CDR1 is ENHRY and CDR2 is SYGVKD. The CDR3 is 16 amino acids. Trimming at V came to 2 bases and at J to 6 bases, leaving 8 bases not matched to a gene. In DNA, the CDR3 is TGTGCCATCAGTGAGGGTCTGAGCGGGGGGTCCAATGAGCAGTTCTTC. Residues: CAISEGLSGGSNEQFF.

The chain combines TRBV2 with TRBJ1-6, with D perhaps matching TRBD1 (6 bases). Trimming removed 5 bases at V and 5 bases at J, with 16 bases between. CDR3 length: 16 residues. CDR1 and CDR2 (germline): SNHLY, FYNNEI. As DNA, the CDR3 is TGTGCCAGCAGTTGGACAGCGCTGAGGGATAATTCACCCCTCCACTTT. It specifies CASSWTALRDNSPLHF.

The V call is TRBV7-9, the J call TRBJ2-3; TRBD1 aligns across 10 bases. This CDR3 has 15 amino acids. Trimming cost V 1 base and J 6 bases; bases outside gene matches: 4. The germline V gene has CDR1 SEHNR and CDR2 FQNEAQ (reference sequence). As DNA, the CDR3 is TGTGCCAGCAGCTTAGGAGACAGGGGGCCGGATACGCAGTATTTT. Amino acid sequence: CASSLGDRGPDTQYF.

This chain connects TRBV3-1 (or the pseudogene TRBV3-2) to TRBJ2-3, with 10 bases that match TRBD2. This CDR3 comprises 15 residues. After removal of 4 bases from V and 2 bases from J, the junction contained 3 bases not matched to a gene. Germline assignment: CDR1 LGHDT and CDR2 YNNKEL (reference sequence). The CDR3 DNA is TGTGCCAGCAGCCCGACTAGCGGGTCCACAGATACGCAGTATTTT. Its translation is CASSPTSGSTDTQYF.

The chain couples TRBV14 to TRBJ1-2; no firm D call. The CDR3 totals 15 residues. V was trimmed by 4 bases and J by 3 bases, leaving 15 bases between them. Germline loops: CDR1 SGHDN, CDR2 FVKESK. The CDR3 spells CASSPPGLSYYGYTF. The CDR3 DNA reads as TGTGCCAGCAGCCCTCCGGGGTTATCGTACTATGGCTACACCTTC.